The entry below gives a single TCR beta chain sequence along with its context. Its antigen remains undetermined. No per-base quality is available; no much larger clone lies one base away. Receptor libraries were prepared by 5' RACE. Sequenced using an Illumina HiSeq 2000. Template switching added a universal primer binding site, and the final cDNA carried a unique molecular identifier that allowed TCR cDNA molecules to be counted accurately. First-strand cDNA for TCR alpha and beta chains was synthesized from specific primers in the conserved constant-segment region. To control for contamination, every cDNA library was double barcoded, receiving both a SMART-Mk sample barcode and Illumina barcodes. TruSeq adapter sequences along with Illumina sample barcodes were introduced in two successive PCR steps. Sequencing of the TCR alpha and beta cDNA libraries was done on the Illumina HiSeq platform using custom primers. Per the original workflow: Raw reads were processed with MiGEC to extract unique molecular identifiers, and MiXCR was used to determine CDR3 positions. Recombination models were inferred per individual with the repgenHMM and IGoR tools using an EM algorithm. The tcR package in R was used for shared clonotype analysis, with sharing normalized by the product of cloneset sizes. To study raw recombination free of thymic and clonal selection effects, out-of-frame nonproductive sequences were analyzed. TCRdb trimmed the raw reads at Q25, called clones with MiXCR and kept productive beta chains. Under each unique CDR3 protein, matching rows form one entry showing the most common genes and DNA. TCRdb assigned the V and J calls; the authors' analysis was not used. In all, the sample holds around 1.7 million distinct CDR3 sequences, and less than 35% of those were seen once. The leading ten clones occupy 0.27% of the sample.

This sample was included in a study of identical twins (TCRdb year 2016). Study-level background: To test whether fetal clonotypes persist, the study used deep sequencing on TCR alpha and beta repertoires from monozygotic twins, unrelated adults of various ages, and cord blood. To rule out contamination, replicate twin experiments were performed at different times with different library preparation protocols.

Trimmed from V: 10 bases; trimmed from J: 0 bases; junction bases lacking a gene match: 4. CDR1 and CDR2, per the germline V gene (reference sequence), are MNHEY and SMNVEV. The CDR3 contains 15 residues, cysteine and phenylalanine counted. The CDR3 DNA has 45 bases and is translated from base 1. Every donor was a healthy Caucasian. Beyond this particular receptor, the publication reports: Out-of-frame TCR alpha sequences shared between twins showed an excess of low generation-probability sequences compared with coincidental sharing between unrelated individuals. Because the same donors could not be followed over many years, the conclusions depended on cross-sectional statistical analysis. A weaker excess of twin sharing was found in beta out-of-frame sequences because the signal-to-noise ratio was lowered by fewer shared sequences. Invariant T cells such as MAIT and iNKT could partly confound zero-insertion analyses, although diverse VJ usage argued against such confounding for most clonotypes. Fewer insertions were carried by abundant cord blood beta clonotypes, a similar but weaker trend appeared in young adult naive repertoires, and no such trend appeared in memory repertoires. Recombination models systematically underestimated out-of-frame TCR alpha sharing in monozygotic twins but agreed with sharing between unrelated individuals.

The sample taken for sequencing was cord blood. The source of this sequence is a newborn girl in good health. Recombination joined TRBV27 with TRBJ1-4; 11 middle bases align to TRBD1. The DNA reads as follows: TGTGCCACGGGACAGGGGGTAGCAACTAATGAAAAACTGTTTTTT. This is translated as CATGQGVATNEKLFF. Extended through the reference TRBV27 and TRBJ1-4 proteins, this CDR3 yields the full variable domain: EAQVTQNPRYLITVTGKKLTVTCSQNMNHEYMSWYRQDPGLGLRQIYYSMNVEVTDKGDVPEGYKVSRKEKRNFPLILESPSPNQTSLYFCATGQGVATNEKLFFGSGTQLSVL.